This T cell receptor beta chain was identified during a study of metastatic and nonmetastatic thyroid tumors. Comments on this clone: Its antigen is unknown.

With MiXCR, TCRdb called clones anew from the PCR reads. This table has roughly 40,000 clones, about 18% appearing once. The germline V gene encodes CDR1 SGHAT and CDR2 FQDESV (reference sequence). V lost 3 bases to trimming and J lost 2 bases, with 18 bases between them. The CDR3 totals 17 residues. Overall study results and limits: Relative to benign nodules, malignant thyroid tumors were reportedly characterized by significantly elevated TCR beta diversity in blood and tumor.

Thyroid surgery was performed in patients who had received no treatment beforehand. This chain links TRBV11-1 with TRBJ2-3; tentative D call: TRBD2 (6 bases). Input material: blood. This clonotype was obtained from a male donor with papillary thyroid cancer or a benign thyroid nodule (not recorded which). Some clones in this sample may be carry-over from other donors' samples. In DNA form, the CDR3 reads TGTGCCAGCAGCTTTCTGTTGGGACTCTCGGACACAGATACGCAGTATTTT. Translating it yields CASSFLLGLSDTDTQYF.